This entry concerns a single T cell receptor (beta chain). Its antigen is not identified. Repertoires were generated with immunoSEQ multiplex PCR, while TCRdb's copy carries only in-frame clones and drops some. The sample lists under 150,000 clones; 84% were seen once. Germline CDR1 reads SGDLS; CDR2 reads YYNGEE. V was pared by 0 bases and J by 10 bases, with 14 bases between. This CDR3 is 14 amino acids long. These data belong to a study of cytomegalovirus exposure and HLA in healthy donors. Study-wide points: According to a later analysis, TCR clusters from the first cohort tended to co-occur in the 120 or so validation repertoires.

Input material: PBMCs. This receptor was identified in a woman in her 30s in good health and CMV-seronegative. The chain couples TRBV9 to TRBJ2-1; a weak D match, TRBD1 (6 bases). The CDR3, as DNA: TGTGCCAGCAGCGTAGGCACAGGGATTAGGGAGCAGTTCTTC. Its translation is CASSVGTGIREQFF.